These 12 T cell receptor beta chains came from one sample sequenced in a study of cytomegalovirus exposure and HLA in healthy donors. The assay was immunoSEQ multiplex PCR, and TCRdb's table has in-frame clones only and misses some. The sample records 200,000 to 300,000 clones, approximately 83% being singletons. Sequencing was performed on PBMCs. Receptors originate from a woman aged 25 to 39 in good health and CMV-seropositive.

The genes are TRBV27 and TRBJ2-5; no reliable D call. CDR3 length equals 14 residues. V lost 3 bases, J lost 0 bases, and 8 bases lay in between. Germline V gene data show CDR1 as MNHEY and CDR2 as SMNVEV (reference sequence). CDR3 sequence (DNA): TGTGCCAGCAGTTTCTCTGTCTACCAAGAGACCCAGTACTTC. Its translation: CASSFSVYQETQYF.

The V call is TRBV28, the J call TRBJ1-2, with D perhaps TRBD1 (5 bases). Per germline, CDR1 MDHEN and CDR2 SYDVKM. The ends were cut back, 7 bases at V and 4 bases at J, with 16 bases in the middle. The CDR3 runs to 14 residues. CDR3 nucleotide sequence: TGTGCCAGCACCCAGCGACAGTTAGTCTATGGCTACACCTTC. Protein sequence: CASTQRQLVYGYTF.

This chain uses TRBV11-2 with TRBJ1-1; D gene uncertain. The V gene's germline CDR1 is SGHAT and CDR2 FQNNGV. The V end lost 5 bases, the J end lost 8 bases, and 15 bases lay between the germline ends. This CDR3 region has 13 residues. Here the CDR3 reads CASSLNLFAEAFF. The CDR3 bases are TGTGCCAGCAGCCTAAACCTCTTCGCGGAAGCTTTCTTT.

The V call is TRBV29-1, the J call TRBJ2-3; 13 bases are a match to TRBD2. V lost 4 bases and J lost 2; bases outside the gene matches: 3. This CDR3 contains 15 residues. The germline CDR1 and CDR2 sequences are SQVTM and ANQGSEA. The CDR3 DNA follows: TGCAGCGTTGTGGGACTAGCGGGAAACACAGATACGCAGTATTTT. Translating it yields CSVVGLAGNTDTQYF.

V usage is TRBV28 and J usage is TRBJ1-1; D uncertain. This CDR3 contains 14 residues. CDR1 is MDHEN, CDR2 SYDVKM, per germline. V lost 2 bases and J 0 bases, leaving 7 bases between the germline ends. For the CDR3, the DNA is TGTGCCAGCAGTTTAACGGCGGTGAACACTGAAGCTTTCTTT. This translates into CASSLTAVNTEAFF.

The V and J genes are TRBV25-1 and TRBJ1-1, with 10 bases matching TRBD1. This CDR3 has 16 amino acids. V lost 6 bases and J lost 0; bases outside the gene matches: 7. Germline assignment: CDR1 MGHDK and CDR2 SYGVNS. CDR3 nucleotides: TGTGCCAGCAGGGGCGACAGGGGGCGGGTGAACACTGAAGCTTTCTTT. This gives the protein CASRGDRGRVNTEAFF.

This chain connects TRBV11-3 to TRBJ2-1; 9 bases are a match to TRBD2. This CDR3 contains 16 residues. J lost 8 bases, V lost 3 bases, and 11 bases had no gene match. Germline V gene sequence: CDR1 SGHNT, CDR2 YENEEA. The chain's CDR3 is CASSFWYSGGTDEQFF. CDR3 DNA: TGTGCCAGCAGCTTTTGGTATAGCGGGGGCACGGATGAGCAGTTCTTC.

The CDR3 sequence is CASSLSGEAYGYTF. As DNA, the CDR3 is TGCGCCAGCAGCCTTTCCGGGGAGGCCTATGGCTACACCTTC. J is TRBJ1-2 and V is TRBV4-1; D unresolved. CDR3 length equals 14 residues. V gave up 4 bases and J gave up 4 bases, with 13 bases separating them. CDR1 is MGHRA and CDR2 is YSYEKL in the germline V gene.

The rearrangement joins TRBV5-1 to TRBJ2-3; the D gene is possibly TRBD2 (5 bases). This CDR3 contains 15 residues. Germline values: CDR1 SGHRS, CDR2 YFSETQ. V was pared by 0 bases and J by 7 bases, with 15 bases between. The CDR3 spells CASSLEPVPGNTQYF. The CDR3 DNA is TGCGCCAGCAGCTTGGAACCGGTTCCGGGGAATACGCAGTATTTT.

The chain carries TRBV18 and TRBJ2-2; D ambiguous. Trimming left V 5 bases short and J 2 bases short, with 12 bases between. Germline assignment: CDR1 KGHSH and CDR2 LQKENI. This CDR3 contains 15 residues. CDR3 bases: TGTGCCAGCTCATCAATAGTGACTAACACCGGGGAGCTGTTTTTT. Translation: CASSSIVTNTGELFF.

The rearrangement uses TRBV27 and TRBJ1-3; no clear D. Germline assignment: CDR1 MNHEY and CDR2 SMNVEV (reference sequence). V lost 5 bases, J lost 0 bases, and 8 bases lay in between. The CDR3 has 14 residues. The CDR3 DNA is TGTGCCAGCAGTGTCGGGAGCTCTGGAAACACCATATATTTT. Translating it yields CASSVGSSGNTIYF.

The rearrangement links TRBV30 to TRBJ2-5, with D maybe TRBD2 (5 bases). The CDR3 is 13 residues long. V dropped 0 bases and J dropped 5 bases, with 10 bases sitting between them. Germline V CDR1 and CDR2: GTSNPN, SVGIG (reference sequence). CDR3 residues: CAWSVRRWETQYF. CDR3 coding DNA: TGTGCCTGGAGTGTCAGGAGGTGGGAGACCCAGTACTTC.